The TCR beta chain under discussion was sequenced for a study of control samples from healthy donors and cancer patients. Sequencing was performed with immunoSEQ multiplex PCR; in TCRdb, only in-frame clones are kept and a portion is missing. The sample holds about 92,000 clones, 82% seen once. The CDR3 is made up of 14 amino acids. J was trimmed by 7 bases and V by 0 bases; bases with no gene match: 4. Per germline, CDR1 ENHRY and CDR2 SYGVKD. This clone was seen only once. The receptor was derived from a woman aged 55-69 years in good health. V gene TRBV10-3 combines with J gene TRBJ1-2; 8 bases are a match to TRBD1. Sequenced sample: blood. The CDR3 is CAISESTGDPGYTF. CDR3 coding DNA: TGTGCCATCAGTGAGTCGACAGGGGATCCTGGCTACACCTTC.